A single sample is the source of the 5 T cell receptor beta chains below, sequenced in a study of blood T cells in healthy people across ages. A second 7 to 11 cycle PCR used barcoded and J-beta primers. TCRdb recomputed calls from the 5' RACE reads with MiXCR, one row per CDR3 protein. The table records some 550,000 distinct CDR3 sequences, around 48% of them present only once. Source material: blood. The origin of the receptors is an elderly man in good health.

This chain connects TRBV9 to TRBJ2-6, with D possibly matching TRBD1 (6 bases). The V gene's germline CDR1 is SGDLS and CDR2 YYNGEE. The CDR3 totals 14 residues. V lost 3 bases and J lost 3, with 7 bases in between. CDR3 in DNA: TGTGCCAGCAGCGAACAGGGTGGGGCCAACGTCCTGACTTTC. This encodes CASSEQGGANVLTF.

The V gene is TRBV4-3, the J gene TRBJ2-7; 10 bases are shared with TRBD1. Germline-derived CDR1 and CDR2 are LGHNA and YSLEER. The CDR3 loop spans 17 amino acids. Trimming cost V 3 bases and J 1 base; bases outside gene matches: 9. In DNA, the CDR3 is TGCGCCAGCAGCCAGTACTCGGGACAGGGGTTTTCCTACGAGCAGTACTTC. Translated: CASSQYSGQGFSYEQYF.

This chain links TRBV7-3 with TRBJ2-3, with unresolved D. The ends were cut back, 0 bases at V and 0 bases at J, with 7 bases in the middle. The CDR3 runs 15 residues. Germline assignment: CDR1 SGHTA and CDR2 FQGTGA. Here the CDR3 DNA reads TGTGCCAGCAGCTTAACGGGGATTAGCACAGATACGCAGTATTTT. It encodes CASSLTGISTDTQYF. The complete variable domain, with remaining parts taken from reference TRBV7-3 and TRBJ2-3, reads GAGVSQTPSNKVTEKGKYVELRCDPISGHTALYWYRQSLGQGPEFLIYFQGTGAADDSGLPNDRFFAVRPEGSVSTLKIQRTERGDSAVYLCASSLTGISTDTQYFGPGTRLTVL.

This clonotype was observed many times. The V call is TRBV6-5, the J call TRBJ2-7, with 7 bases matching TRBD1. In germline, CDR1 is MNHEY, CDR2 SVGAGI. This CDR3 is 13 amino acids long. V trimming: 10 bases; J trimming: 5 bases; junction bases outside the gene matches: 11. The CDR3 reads CATVRTGGNEQYF. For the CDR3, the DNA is TGTGCCACGGTCAGGACAGGAGGTAACGAGCAGTACTTC.

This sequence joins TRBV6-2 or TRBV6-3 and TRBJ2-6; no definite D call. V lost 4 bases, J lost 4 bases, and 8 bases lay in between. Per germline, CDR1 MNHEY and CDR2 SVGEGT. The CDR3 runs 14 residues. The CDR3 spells CASSFRWGANVLTF. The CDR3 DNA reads TGTGCCAGCAGTTTCCGTTGGGGGGCCAACGTCCTGACTTTC.